This T cell receptor (beta chain) was observed in a study of T cell responses to AZD1222 COVID-19 vaccine. Regarding the study as a whole: Repertoire sampling was restricted to post-peak T cell response timepoints. Spike-specific TCR breadth and depth were elevated following two AZD1222 doses.

Sequencing was performed with immunoSEQ multiplex PCR; in TCRdb, only in-frame clones are kept and a portion is missing. Here the sample spans 90,000 to 150,000 clones, more than 75% being singletons. The CDR3 extends over 14 amino acids. The germline V gene encodes CDR1 SGHAT and CDR2 FQDESV (reference sequence). V lost 4 bases to trimming and J lost 0 bases; unmatched junction nucleotides: 2. A word on this clone: The target antigen is unknown.

The chain has TRBV11-1 and TRBJ1-1; 7 bases fit TRBD1. The sequencing used peripheral blood, collected on day 0 of AZD1222 vaccination. This TCR came from an adult in good health. The CDR3 DNA reads TGTGCCAGCAGCTGGGACAGCATGAACACTGAAGCTTTCTTT. It yields the protein CASSWDSMNTEAFF.